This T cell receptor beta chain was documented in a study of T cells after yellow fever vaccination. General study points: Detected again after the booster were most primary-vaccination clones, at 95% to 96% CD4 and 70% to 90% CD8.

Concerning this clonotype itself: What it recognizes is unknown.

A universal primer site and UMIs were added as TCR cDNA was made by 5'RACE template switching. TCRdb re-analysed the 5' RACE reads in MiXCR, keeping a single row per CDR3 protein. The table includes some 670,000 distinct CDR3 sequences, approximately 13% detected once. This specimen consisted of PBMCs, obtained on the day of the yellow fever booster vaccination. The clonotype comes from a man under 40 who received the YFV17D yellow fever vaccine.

The CDR3 nucleotides read TGTGCCAGCAGCTTGTTGTCGACAGGGACCCATAATTCACCCCTCCACTTT. It specifies CASSLLSTGTHNSPLHF. The genes are TRBV5-5 and TRBJ1-6; 7 bases match TRBD1. The trim removed 1 base at V and 5 bases at J, leaving 9 bases unmatched. From germline, CDR1 is SGHKS and CDR2 YYEKEE (reference sequence). This CDR3 region has 17 residues.